This TCR beta chain stems from a study of cytomegalovirus exposure and HLA in healthy donors. Study conclusions and caveats: Among TCR sequences, most were rare, though some public TCRs appeared in many donors. Relative to the roughly 700-donor mean, N-insertions were reportedly fewer in an Asian-associated ancestry cluster in a later analysis. Later, an analysis found that common viral pathogens appeared to be linked with several of the most significant clusters.

As to this clone: The target antigen is unknown. One end of the junction varies from germline; a read error may be responsible.

Vbeta (60) and Jbeta (13) primers were used in the PCR. Sequencing used immunoSEQ multiplex PCR; TCRdb keeps in-frame clones, though not all of them. Found here are about 95,000 clones, 65% to 80% of them singletons; the top ten hold about 16%. The sequence was obtained from a woman aged 50 to 60 in good health and CMV-seropositive. Specimen: PBMCs.

CDR3 residues: CASSLGTVEDF. CDR3 nucleotides: TGTGCCAGCAGCTTAGGGACAGTTGAGGATTTT. The gene calls are TRBV5-6 and TRBJ2-3; 7 positions match TRBD1. CDR1 SGHDT and CDR2 YYEEEE come from the germline V gene. The CDR3 is made up of 11 amino acids. Complete variable domain (other parts from reference TRBV5-6 and TRBJ2-3): DAGVTQSPTHLIKTRGQQVTLRCSPKSGHDTVSWYQQALGQGPQFIFQYYEEEERQRGNFPDRFSGHQFPNYSSELNVNALLLGDSALYLCASSLGTVEDFGPGTRLTVL.